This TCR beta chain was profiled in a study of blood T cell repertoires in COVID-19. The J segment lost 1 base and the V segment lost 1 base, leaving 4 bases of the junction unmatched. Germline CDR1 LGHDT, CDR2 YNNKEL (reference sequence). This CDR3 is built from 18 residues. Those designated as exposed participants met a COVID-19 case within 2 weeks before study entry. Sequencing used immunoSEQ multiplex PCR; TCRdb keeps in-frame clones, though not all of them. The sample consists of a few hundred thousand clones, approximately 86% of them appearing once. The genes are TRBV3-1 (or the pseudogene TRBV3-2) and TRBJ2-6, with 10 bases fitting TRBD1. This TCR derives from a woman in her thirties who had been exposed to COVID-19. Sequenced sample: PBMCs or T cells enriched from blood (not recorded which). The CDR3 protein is CASSQVGTGVSGANVLTF. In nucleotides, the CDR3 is TGTGCCAGCAGCCAAGTGGGGACAGGGGTGTCTGGGGCCAACGTCCTGACTTTC.